The TCR beta chain described here comes from a study of T cells after yellow fever vaccination. Whole-study findings and limits: Post-booster repertoires contained most primary-vaccination clones again (roughly 97% CD4, around 88% CD8). From the bulk population, abundant clonotypes could contaminate and appear within FACS-sorted repertoires.

Germline V lookup: CDR1 MNHNY, CDR2 SVGAGI (reference sequence). The CDR3 loop spans 13 amino acids. V lost 6 bases and J 8 bases, leaving 13 bases between the germline ends. In this sample, this clonotype turned up a few times. Its antigen remains unknown. TCRdb called the 5' RACE reads again in MiXCR, with one record for every CDR3 protein. The table has about 340,000 distinct CDR3 sequences, 8.7% seen once. This material consisted of PBMCs, taken on the day of the first yellow fever vaccination. This TCR derives from a young man who received the YFV17D yellow fever vaccine. The rearrangement links TRBV6-6 to TRBJ2-2, with D hard to call. CDR3 in amino acids: CASSHWGTGELFF. DNA of the CDR3: TGTGCCAGCAGCCACTGGGGTACGGGGGAGCTGTTTTTT.